Sequencing of this TCR beta chain was carried out in a study of shared clonotypes between healthy human individuals. Whole-study context: Those who served as donors were a couple of women and a few men between the ages of 18 and 49.

Looked up from germline, CDR1 is MNHEY and CDR2 is SVGAGI. Losses at the gene ends were 2 bases for V and 2 bases for J; bases not matched to a gene: 9. The CDR3 sequence is 16 residues long. Everyone who donated was a Caucasian adult who lived in Nashville, Tennessee. Of note for this clone: Its specificity is not known.

Sequencing was performed with immunoSEQ multiplex PCR; in TCRdb, only in-frame clones are kept and a portion is missing. Among some 2 million clones listed, 95% were seen once. Notes on the study in general: A few donors held about 5% of naive CD4 clonotypes in common.

The sequencing sample was made of naive CD4+ T cells sorted from blood. Stated subset: CD45RA+ positively selected. The TCR was taken from a man aged 18 to 30 in good health. The V and J genes are TRBV6-5 and TRBJ2-7; TRBD2 matches at 7 bases. The CDR3 sequence is CASSYGRGLRPYEQYF. The CDR3 DNA sequence: TGTGCCAGCAGTTACGGTAGGGGACTAAGACCCTACGAGCAGTACTTC.